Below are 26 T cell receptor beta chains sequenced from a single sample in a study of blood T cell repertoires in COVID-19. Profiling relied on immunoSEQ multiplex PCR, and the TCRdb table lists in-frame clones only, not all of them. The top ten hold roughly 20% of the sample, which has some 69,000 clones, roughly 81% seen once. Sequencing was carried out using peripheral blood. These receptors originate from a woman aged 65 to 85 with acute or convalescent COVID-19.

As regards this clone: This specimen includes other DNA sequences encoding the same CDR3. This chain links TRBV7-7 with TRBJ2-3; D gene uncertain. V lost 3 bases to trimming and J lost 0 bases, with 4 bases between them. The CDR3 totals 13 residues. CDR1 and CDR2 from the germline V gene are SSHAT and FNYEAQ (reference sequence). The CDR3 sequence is CASSFSSTDTQYF. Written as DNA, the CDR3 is TGTGCCAGCAGCTTCTCCAGCACAGATACGCAGTATTTT.

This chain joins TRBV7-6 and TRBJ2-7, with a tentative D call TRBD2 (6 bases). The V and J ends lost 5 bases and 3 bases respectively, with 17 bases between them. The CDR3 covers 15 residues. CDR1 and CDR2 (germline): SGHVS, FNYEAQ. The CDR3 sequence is CASSRGLTPDYEQYF. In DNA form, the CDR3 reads TGTGCCAGCAGCCGGGGACTTACCCCAGACTACGAGCAGTACTTC.

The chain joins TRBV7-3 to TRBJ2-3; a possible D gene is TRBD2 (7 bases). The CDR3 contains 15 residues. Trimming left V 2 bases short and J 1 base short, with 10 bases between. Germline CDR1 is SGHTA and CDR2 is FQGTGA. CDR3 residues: CASSLGRGGTDTQYF. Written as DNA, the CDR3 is TGTGCCAGCAGCTTAGGGAGGGGGGGCACAGATACGCAGTATTTT.

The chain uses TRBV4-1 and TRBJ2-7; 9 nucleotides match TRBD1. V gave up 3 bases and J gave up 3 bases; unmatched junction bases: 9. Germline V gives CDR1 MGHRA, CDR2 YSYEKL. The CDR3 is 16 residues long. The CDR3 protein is CASSQGQGQSHYEQYF. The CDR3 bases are TGCGCCAGCAGCCAGGGACAGGGTCAGAGTCACTACGAGCAGTACTTC.

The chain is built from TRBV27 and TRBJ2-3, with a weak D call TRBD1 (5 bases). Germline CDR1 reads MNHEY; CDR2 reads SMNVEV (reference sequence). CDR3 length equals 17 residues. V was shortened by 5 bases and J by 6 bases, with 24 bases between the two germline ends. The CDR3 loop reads CASSQGSGVGPGDTQYF. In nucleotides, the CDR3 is TGTGCCAGCAGTCAAGGTTCGGGTGTGGGGCCTGGGGATACGCAGTATTTT.

The CDR3 is CASRPPGGRARGEQYF. CDR3 bases: TGTGCCAGCAGACCTCCGGGCGGGAGGGCCCGGGGTGAGCAGTACTTC. The chain has TRBV13 and TRBJ2-7; 9 bases fit TRBD2. The J segment lost 7 bases and the V segment lost 6 bases, leaving 16 bases of the junction unmatched. This CDR3 comprises 16 residues. CDR1 is PRHDT, CDR2 FYEKMQ, per germline (reference sequence).

The CDR3, as DNA: TGTGCCAGCAGCACCAAGGACAGGGGAGGGGAGACCCAGTACTTC. Amino acid sequence: CASSTKDRGGETQYF. The chain recombines TRBV9 with TRBJ2-5, with TRBD1 matching over 9 bases. The V gene end was trimmed by 4 bases and the J gene end by 5 bases; junction bases not matched to a gene: 9. Germline CDR1 reads SGDLS; CDR2 reads YYNGEE. This CDR3 contains 15 residues.

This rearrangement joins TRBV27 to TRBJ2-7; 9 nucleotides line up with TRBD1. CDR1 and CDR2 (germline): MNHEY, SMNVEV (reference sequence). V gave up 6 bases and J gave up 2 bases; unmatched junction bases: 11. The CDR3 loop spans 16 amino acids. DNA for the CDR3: TGTGCCAGCAGATCCAGGACAGGGGAAAGGACCTACGAGCAGTACTTC. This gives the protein CASRSRTGERTYEQYF.

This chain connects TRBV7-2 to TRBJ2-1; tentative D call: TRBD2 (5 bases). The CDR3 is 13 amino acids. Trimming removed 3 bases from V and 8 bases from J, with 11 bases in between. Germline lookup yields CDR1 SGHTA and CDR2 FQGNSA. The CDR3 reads CASSFSAFYEQFF. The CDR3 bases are TGTGCCAGCAGCTTTAGCGCTTTCTATGAGCAGTTCTTC.

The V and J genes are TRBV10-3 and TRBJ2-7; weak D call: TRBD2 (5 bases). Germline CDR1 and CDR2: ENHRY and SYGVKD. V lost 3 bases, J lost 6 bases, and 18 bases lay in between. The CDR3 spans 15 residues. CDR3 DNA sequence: TGTGCCATCAGTGACCCCGGCCGGGAAGGATTCGAGCAGTACTTC. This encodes CAISDPGREGFEQYF.

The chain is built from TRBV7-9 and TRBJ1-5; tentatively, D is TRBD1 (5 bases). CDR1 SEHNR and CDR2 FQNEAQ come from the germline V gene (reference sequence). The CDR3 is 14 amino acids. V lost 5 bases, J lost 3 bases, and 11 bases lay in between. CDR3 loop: CASSPVGANQPQHF. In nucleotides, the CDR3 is TGTGCCAGCAGCCCGGTAGGGGCCAATCAGCCCCAGCATTTT.

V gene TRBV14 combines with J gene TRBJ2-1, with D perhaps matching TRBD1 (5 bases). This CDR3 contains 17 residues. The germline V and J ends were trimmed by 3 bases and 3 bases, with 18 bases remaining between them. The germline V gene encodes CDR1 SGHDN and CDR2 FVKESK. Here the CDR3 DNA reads TGTGCCAGCAGCCACGATGTGACAGCCCCAGGCTACAATGAGCAGTTCTTC. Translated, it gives CASSHDVTAPGYNEQFF.

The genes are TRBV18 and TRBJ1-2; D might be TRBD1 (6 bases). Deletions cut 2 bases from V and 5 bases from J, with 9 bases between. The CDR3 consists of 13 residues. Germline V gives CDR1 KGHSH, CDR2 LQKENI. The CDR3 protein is CASSPTGFYGYTF. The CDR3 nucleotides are TGTGCCAGCTCACCAACAGGGTTTTATGGCTACACCTTC.

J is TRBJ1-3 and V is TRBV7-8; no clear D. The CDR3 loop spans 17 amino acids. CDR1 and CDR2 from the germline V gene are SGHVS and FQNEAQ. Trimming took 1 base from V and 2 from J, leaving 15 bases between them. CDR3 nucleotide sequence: TGTGCCAGCAGCTTAGTTTGTTTTACCCTAGCTGGAAACACCATATATTTT. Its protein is CASSLVCFTLAGNTIYF.

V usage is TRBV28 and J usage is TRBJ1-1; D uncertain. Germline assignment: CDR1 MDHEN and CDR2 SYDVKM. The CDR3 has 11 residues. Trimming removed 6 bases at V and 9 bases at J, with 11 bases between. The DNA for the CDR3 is TGTGCCAGCAGGGCGGGCGGACAAGCTTTCTTT. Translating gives CASRAGGQAFF.

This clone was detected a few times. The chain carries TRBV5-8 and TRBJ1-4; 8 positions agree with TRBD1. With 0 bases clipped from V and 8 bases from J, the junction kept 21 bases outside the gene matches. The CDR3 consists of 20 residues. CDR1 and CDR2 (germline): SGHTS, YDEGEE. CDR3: CASSLVWDRRRVTEREKLFF. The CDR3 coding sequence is TGTGCCAGCAGCTTGGTGTGGGACAGGAGGAGAGTAACCGAGCGGGAAAAACTGTTTTTT.

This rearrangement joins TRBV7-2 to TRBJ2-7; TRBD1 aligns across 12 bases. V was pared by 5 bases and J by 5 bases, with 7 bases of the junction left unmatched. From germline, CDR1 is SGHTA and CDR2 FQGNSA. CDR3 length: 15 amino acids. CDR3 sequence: CASSPPGTGGNEQYF. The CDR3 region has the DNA TGTGCCAGCAGCCCCCCCGGGACAGGGGGCAACGAGCAGTACTTC.

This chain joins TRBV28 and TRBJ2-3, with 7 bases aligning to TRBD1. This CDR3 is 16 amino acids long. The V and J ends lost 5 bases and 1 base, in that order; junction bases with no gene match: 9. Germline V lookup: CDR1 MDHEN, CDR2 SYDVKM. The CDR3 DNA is TGTGCCAGCAGTAGTACCAGGGGGTTGGGCACAGATACGCAGTATTTT. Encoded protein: CASSSTRGLGTDTQYF.

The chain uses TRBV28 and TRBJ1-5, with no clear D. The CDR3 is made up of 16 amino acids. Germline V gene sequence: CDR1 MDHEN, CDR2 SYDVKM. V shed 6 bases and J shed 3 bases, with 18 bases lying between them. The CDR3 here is CASSILGGSDNQPQHF. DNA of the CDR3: TGTGCCAGCAGCATCCTAGGCGGATCGGACAATCAGCCCCAGCATTTT.

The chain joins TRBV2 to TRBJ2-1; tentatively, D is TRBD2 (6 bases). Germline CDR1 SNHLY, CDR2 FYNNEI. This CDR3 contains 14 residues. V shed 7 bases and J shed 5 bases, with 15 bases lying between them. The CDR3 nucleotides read TGTGCCAGCAAAGCTGGGACTGCGAACAATGAGCAGTTCTTC. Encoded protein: CASKAGTANNEQFF.

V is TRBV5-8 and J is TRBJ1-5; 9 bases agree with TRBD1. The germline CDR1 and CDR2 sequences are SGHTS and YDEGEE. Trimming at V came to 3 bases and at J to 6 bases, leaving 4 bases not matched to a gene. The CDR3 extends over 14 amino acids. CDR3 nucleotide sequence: TGTGCCAGCAGCTGGGGACAGGGACGTCAGCCCCAGCATTTT. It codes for CASSWGQGRQPQHF.

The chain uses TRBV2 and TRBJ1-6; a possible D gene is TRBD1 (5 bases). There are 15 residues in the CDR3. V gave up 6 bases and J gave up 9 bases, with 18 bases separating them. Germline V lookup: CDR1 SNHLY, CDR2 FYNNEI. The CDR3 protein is CASREPRGRSSPLHF. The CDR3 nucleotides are TGTGCCAGCAGGGAACCAAGGGGTCGGAGTTCACCCCTCCACTTT.

DNA of the CDR3: TGTGCCAGCTCACCAAGCCAGGGCAGAGGCAATCAGCCCCAGCATTTT. The encoded protein is CASSPSQGRGNQPQHF. This chain joins TRBV18 and TRBJ1-5; D is perhaps TRBD1 (5 bases). Trimming pared 2 bases from V and 2 bases from J, leaving 13 bases between. Germline V gene sequence: CDR1 KGHSH, CDR2 LQKENI. The CDR3 length is 16 residues. Based on the CDR3 plus reference TRBV18 and TRBJ1-5, the full variable domain is NAGVMQNPRHLVRRRGQEARLRCSPMKGHSHVYWYRQLPEEGLKFMVYLQKENIIDESGMPKERFSAEFPKEGPSILRIQQVVRGDSAAYFCASSPSQGRGNQPQHFGDGTRLSIL.

CDR3 loop: CASSPGTASYEQYF. The CDR3 DNA sequence: TGTGCCAGCAGTCCGGGGACAGCCTCCTACGAGCAGTACTTC. The chain is built from TRBV28 and TRBJ2-7, with TRBD1 identical over 7 bases. The germline CDR1 and CDR2 sequences are MDHEN and SYDVKM. Trimming cost V 5 bases and J 0 bases; bases outside gene matches: 4. This CDR3 is 14 amino acids long.

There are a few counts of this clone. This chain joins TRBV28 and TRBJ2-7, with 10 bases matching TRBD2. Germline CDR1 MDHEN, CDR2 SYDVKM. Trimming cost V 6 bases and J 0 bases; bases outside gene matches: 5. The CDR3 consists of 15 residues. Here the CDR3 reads CASRQTSGRSYEQYF. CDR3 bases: TGTGCCAGCAGGCAGACTAGCGGGCGCTCCTACGAGCAGTACTTC.

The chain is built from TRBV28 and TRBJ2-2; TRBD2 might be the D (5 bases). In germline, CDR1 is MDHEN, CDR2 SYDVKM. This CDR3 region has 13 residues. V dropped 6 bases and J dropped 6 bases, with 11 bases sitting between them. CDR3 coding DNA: TGTGCCAGCAGCCTACTAGTGGCCGGGGAGCTGTTTTTT. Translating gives CASSLLVAGELFF.